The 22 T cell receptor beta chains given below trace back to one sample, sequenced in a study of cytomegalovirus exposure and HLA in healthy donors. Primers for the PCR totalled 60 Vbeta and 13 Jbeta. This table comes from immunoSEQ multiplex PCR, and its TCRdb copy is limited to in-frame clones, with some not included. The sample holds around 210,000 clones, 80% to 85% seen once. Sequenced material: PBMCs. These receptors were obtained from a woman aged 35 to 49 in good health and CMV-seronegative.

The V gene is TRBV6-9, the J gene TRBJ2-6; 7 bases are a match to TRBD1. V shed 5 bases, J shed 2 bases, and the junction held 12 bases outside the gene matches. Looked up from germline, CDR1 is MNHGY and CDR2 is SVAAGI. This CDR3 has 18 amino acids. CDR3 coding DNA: TGTGCCAGCAGTACGACCGGGACAGACCTGCCTGGGGCCAACGTCCTGACTTTC. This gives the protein CASSTTGTDLPGANVLTF.

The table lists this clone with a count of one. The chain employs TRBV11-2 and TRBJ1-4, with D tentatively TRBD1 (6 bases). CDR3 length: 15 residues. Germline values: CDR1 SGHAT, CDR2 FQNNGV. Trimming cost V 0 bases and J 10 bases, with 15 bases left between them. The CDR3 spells CASSLEVRGRGKLFF. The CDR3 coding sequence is TGTGCCAGCAGCTTAGAAGTCAGGGGCCGAGGAAAACTGTTTTTT.

This chain's CDR3 is CAWSWTGGWAEQYF. Written as DNA, the CDR3 is TGTGCCTGGAGCTGGACAGGGGGGTGGGCCGAGCAGTACTTC. V gene TRBV30 combines with J gene TRBJ2-5, with 10 nucleotides matching TRBD1. The J call is doubtful: the DNA matches TRBJ2-7 better. CDR1 and CDR2 from the germline V gene are GTSNPN and SVGIG (reference sequence). The CDR3 consists of 14 residues.

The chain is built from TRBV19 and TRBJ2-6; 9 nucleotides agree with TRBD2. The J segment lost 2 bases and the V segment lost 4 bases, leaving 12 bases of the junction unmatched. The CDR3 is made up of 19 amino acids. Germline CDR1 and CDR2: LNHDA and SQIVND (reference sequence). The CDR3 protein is CASSNPLASGEPGANVLTF. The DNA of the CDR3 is TGTGCCAGTAGTAATCCCCTAGCTAGCGGGGAACCTGGGGCCAACGTCCTGACTTTC.

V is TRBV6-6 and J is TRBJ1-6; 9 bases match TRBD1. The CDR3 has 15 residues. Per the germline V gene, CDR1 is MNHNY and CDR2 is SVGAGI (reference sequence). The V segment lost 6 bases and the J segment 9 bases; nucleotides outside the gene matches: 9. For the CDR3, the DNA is TGTGCCAGCAGGGGAAGGGACAGGGAAGCTTCACCCCTCCACTTT. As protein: CASRGRDREASPLHF.

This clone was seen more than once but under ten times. CDR3 DNA sequence: TGTGCCAGCAGTGAGTGGGGGAGGGGGGGCACAGATACGCAGTATTTT. Its translation is CASSEWGRGGTDTQYF. The rearrangement joins TRBV28 to TRBJ2-3; tentative D call: TRBD2 (7 bases). The CDR3 is 16 residues long. Trimming left V 5 bases short and J 1 base short, with 16 bases between. Per germline, CDR1 MDHEN and CDR2 SYDVKM.

The chain's CDR3 is CASSPWVGGGQETQYF. As DNA, the CDR3 is TGTGCCAGCAGTCCCTGGGTTGGCGGGGGCCAAGAGACCCAGTACTTC. This chain links TRBV7-6 with TRBJ2-5, with 7 bases lining up with TRBD2. The CDR3 has 16 residues. Looked up from germline, CDR1 is SGHVS and CDR2 is FNYEAQ. Germline trimming cut 6 bases from V and 1 base from J; bases unmatched to any gene: 11.

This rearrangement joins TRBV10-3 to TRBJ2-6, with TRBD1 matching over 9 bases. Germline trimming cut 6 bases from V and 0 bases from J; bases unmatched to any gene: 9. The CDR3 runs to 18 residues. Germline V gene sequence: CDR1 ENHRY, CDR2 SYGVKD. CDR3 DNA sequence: TGTGCCATCAGGAAAGCTGGGACAGGGCTCTCTGGGGCCAACGTCCTGACTTTC. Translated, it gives CAIRKAGTGLSGANVLTF.

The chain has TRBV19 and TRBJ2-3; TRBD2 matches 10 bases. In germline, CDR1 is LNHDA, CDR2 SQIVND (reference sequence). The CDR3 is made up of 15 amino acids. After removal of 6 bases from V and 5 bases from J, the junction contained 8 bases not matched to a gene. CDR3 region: CASSPQREGLDTQYF. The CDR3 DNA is TGTGCCAGTAGCCCTCAGCGGGAGGGCTTAGATACGCAGTATTTT.

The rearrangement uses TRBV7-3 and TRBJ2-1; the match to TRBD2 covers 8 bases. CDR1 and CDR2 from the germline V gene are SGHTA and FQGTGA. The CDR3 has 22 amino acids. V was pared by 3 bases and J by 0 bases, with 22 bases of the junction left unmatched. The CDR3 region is CASSFSPSSGGIVYSSYNEQFF. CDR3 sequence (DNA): TGTGCCAGCAGCTTTTCCCCATCCAGCGGGGGAATCGTCTATAGCTCCTACAATGAGCAGTTCTTC.

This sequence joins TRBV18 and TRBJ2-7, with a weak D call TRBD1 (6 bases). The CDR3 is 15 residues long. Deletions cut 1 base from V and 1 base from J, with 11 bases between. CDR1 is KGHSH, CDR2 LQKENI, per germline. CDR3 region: CASSPLRGQSYEQYF. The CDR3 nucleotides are TGTGCCAGCTCACCACTCAGAGGACAGTCCTACGAGCAGTACTTC.

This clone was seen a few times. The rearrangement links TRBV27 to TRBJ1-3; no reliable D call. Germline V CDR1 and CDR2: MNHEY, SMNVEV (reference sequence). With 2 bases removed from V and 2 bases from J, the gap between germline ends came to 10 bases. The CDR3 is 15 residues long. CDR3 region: CASSLRRSAGNTIYF. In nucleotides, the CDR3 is TGTGCCAGCAGTTTAAGGAGGTCTGCTGGAAACACCATATATTTT.

As DNA, the CDR3 is TGTGCCAGCAGCCTACCGGGACAGCTCTATGGCTACACCTTC. Protein product: CASSLPGQLYGYTF. This rearrangement joins TRBV28 to TRBJ1-2; the match to TRBD1 covers 7 bases. The ends lost 6 bases at V and 4 bases at J; junction bases unmatched: 8. The CDR3 extends over 14 amino acids. In germline, CDR1 is MDHEN, CDR2 SYDVKM.

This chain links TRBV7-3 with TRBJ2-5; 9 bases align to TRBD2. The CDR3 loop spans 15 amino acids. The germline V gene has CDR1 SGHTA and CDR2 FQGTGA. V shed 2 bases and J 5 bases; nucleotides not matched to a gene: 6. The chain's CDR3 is CASSLAGGPSETQYF. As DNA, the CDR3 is TGTGCCAGCAGCTTAGCGGGAGGGCCCTCGGAGACCCAGTACTTC.

The CDR3 spells CSVVTTSGTPPDTQYF. As DNA, the CDR3 is TGCAGCGTCGTCACGACTAGCGGGACCCCCCCAGATACGCAGTATTTT. The chain couples TRBV29-1 to TRBJ2-3, with 11 positions matching TRBD2. The V and J ends lost 6 bases and 4 bases, in that order; junction bases with no gene match: 12. From germline, CDR1 is SQVTM and CDR2 ANQGSEA. The CDR3 is 16 residues long.

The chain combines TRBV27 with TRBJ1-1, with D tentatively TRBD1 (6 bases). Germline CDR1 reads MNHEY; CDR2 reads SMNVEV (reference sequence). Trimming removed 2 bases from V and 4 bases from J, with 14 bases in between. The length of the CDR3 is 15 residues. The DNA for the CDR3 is TGTGCCAGCAGTTTAAACAGGGTACGGGGCACTGAAGCTTTCTTT. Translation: CASSLNRVRGTEAFF.

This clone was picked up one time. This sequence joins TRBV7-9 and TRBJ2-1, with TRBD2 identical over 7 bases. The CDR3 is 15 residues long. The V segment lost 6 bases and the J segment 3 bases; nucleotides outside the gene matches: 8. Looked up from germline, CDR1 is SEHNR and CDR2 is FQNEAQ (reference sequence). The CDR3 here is CASRNSGTYYNEQFF. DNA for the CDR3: TGTGCCAGCAGGAACAGCGGGACTTACTACAATGAGCAGTTCTTC.

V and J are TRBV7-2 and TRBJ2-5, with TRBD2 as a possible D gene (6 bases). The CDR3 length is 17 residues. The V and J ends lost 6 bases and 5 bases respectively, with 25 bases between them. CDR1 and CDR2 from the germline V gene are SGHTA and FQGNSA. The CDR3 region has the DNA TGTGCCAGCAGAAAGAATAGCGGAGCTGCCCTGGAGGAGACCCAGTACTTC. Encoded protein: CASRKNSGAALEETQYF.

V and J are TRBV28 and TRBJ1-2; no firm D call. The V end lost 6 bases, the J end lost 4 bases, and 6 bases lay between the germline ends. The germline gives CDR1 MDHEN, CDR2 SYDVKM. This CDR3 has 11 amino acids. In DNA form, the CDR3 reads TGTGCCAGCAGATACAGCTATGGCTACACCTTC. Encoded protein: CASRYSYGYTF.

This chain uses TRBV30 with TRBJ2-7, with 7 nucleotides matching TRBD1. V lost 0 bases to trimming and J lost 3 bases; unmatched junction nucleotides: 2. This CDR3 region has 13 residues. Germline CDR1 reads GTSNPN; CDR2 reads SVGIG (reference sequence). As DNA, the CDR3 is TGTGCCTGGAGTGTCGGGACAGACTACGAGCAGTACTTC. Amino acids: CAWSVGTDYEQYF.

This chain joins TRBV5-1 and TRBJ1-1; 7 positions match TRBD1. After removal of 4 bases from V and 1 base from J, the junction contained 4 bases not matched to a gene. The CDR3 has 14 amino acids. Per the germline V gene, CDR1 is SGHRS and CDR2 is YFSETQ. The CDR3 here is CASSDGTANTEAFF. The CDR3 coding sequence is TGCGCCAGCAGCGACGGGACAGCGAACACTGAAGCTTTCTTT.

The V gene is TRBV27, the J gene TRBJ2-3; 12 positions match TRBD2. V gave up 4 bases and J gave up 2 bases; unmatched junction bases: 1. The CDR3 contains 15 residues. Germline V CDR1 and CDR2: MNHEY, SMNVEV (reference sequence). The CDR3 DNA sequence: TGTGCCAGCAGTTGGACTAGCGGGGCCACAGATACGCAGTATTTT. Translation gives CASSWTSGATDTQYF.